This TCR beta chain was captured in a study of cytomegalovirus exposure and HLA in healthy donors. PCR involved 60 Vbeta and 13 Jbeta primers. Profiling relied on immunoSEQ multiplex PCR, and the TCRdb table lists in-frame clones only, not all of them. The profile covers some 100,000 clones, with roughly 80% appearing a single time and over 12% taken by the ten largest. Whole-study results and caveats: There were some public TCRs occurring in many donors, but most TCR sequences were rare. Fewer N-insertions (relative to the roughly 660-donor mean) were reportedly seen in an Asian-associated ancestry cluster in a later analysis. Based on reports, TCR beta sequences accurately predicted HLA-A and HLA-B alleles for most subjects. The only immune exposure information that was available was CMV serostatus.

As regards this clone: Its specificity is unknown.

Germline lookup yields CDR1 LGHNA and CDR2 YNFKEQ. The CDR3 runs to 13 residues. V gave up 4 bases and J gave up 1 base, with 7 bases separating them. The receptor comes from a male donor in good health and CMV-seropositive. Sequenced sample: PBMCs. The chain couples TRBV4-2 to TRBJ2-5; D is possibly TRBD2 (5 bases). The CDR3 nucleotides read TGTGCCAGCAGCCGCGGGTCCCAAGAGACCCAGTACTTC. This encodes CASSRGSQETQYF.